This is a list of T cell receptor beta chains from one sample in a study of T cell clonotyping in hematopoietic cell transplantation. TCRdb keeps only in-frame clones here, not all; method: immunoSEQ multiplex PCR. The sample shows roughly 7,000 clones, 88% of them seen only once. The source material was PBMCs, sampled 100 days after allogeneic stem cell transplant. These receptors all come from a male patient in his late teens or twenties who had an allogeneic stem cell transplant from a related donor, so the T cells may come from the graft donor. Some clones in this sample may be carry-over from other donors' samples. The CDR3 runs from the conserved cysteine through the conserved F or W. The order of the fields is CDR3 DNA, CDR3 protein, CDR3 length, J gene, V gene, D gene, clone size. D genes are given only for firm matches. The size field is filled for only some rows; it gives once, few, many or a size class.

DNA: TGTGCCAGCAGTTACCGGGACCCACTCGCGGGCTACACCTTC; CDR3: CASSYRDPLAGYTF; length: 14; J: TRBJ1-2; V: TRBV2; D: NA; size: NA
DNA: TGTGCCAGCAGTGAAAGCTATGGGGTACCCGGGGAGCTGTTTTTT; CDR3: CASSESYGVPGELFF; length: 15; J: TRBJ2-2; V: TRBV6-1; D: NA; size: NA
DNA: TGTGCCAGCAGCCAAATGCGGACCGATAATTCACCCCTCCACTTT; CDR3: CASSQMRTDNSPLHF; length: 15; J: TRBJ1-6; V: TRBV4-2; D: NA; size: NA
DNA: TGCGCCAGCAGCTTTGGAACAAGGAGAATCTATGGCTACACCTTC; CDR3: CASSFGTRRIYGYTF; length: 15; J: TRBJ1-2; V: TRBV5-1; D: NA; size: NA
DNA: TGTGCCAGCAGTTTTAACAACAATGAGCAGTTCTTC; CDR3: CASSFNNNEQFF; length: 12; J: TRBJ2-1; V: TRBV27; D: NA; size: NA
DNA: TGTGCCAGCAGTGACAAGGCGGGAGGGCCGGATACGCAGTATTTT; CDR3: CASSDKAGGPDTQYF; length: 15; J: TRBJ2-3; V: TRBV6-4; D: TRBD2; size: NA
DNA: TGTGCCAGCAGTTACTCGAAGGGCTGGGGAGAAGAGCAGTTCTTC; CDR3: CASSYSKGWGEEQFF; length: 15; J: TRBJ2-1; V: TRBV6-5; D: NA; size: NA
DNA: TGTGCCAGCAGCGCTTCCCTAACCTACAATGAGCAGTTCTTC; CDR3: CASSASLTYNEQFF; length: 14; J: TRBJ2-1; V: TRBV7-2; D: NA; size: NA
DNA: TGCGCCAGCAGCTACGGGACTAGCGGACAGGGCACAGATACGCAGTATTTT; CDR3: CASSYGTSGQGTDTQYF; length: 17; J: TRBJ2-3; V: TRBV5-1; D: TRBD2; size: NA
DNA: TGTGCCAGCAGCGCGATGGCTGGGACATCGGATTATAGCAATCAGCCCCAGCATTTT; CDR3: CASSAMAGTSDYSNQPQHF; length: 19; J: TRBJ1-5; V: TRBV7-9; D: NA; size: NA
DNA: TGTGCCATCAGTGGGCCCGGGACAGGACCCTTCCATGAGCAGTTCTTC; CDR3: CAISGPGTGPFHEQFF; length: 16; J: TRBJ2-1; V: TRBV10-3; D: TRBD1; size: large
DNA: TGTGCCAGCAGCGTGGGACAGGGGATAGCCAAAAACATTCAGTACTTC; CDR3: CASSVGQGIAKNIQYF; length: 16; J: TRBJ2-4; V: TRBV9; D: TRBD1; size: NA
DNA: TGCAGTGCTAGGGAGACATCTGAAGCTTTCTTT; CDR3: CSARETSEAFF; length: 11; J: TRBJ1-1; V: TRBV20-1; D: NA; size: NA
DNA: TGTGCCAGCAGCTTCGGGACTAGCGGAGTGCGTGGCACCGGGGAGCTGTTTTTT; CDR3: CASSFGTSGVRGTGELFF; length: 18; J: TRBJ2-2; V: TRBV7-2; D: TRBD2; size: NA
DNA: TGTGCCAGCAGCCCAACCGGACAGGGGGCACCCAATGAAAAACTGTTTTTT; CDR3: CASSPTGQGAPNEKLFF; length: 17; J: TRBJ1-4; V: TRBV7-2; D: TRBD1; size: NA
DNA: TGTGCCAGCAGCCAGGCCAGGGGCGAGGGCTACACCTTC; CDR3: CASSQARGEGYTF; length: 13; J: TRBJ1-2; V: TRBV11-2; D: NA; size: once
DNA: TGTGCCAGCAGCTCGACAGATACGCAGTATTTT; CDR3: CASSSTDTQYF; length: 11; J: TRBJ2-3; V: TRBV7-9; D: NA; size: once
DNA: TGTGCCAGCAGTTTATCGGGGGTTTCAGGGGGCTATGGCTACACCTTC; CDR3: CASSLSGVSGGYGYTF; length: 16; J: TRBJ1-2; V: TRBV27; D: TRBD1; size: NA
DNA: TGTGCCAGCAGCTTAGTCCCCAGGGGGGAGAATGAGCAGTTCTTC; CDR3: CASSLVPRGENEQFF; length: 15; J: TRBJ2-1; V: TRBV11-2; D: NA; size: NA
DNA: TGTGCCTCCGGGACAGCTCGACGTAACTATGGCTACACCTTC; CDR3: CASGTARRNYGYTF; length: 14; J: TRBJ1-2; V: TRBV30; D: TRBD1; size: NA
DNA: TGTGCCAGTAAAGGGACAGGGAACACTGAAGCTTTCTTT; CDR3: CASKGTGNTEAFF; length: 13; J: TRBJ1-1; V: TRBV19; D: TRBD1; size: NA
DNA: TGTGCCAGCAGCCATTCGACAGGGTTAGCCGGGGAGCTGTTTTTT; CDR3: CASSHSTGLAGELFF; length: 15; J: TRBJ2-2; V: TRBV7-2; D: TRBD1; size: NA
DNA: TGTGCCAGCAGCTTAGAGTTGTTTACCCAGTACTTC; CDR3: CASSLELFTQYF; length: 12; J: TRBJ2-5; V: TRBV7-9; D: NA; size: NA
DNA: TGCGCCAGCAGCCAAGATAACCTGGCAGGGGCTTACTATGGCTACACCTTC; CDR3: CASSQDNLAGAYYGYTF; length: 17; J: TRBJ1-2; V: TRBV4-3; D: NA; size: NA
DNA: TGTGCCTGGAGCGTGGGGTACAATGAGCAGTTCTTC; CDR3: CAWSVGYNEQFF; length: 12; J: TRBJ2-1; V: TRBV30; D: NA; size: NA
DNA: TGTGCCAGCAGCGTAGCCCCCTCAGGGCGGCTCACAGATACGCAGTATTTT; CDR3: CASSVAPSGRLTDTQYF; length: 17; J: TRBJ2-3; V: TRBV9; D: NA; size: NA
DNA: TGCGCCAGCAGTACGAGCGGTACTCCCTTCACGGGTGAGCAGTTCTTC; CDR3: CASSTSGTPFTGEQFF; length: 16; J: TRBJ2-1; V: TRBV4-1; D: NA; size: NA
DNA: TGCAGCGTTGAAGTGAGGGGGCAAGATACGCAGTATTTT; CDR3: CSVEVRGQDTQYF; length: 13; J: TRBJ2-3; V: TRBV29-1; D: TRBD1; size: NA
DNA: TGCGCCAGCAGCTTGGGGCTAGCGGGAGGTTCAGATACGCAGTATTTT; CDR3: CASSLGLAGGSDTQYF; length: 16; J: TRBJ2-3; V: TRBV5-1; D: TRBD2; size: NA
DNA: TGCGCCAGCAGCCAGGTACCCCCGGGACTAGCGGGGAGAGGGGAGACCCAGTACTTC; CDR3: CASSQVPPGLAGRGETQYF; length: 19; J: TRBJ2-5; V: TRBV4-3; D: TRBD2; size: NA
DNA: TGTGCCAGTAGTGCCCGGATTGGCTACGATGAAAAACTGTTTTTT; CDR3: CASSARIGYDEKLFF; length: 15; J: TRBJ1-4; V: TRBV19; D: NA; size: NA
DNA: TGCAGTGCTATTCGCGGGGATACGCAGTATTTT; CDR3: CSAIRGDTQYF; length: 11; J: TRBJ2-3; V: TRBV20-1; D: NA; size: NA
DNA: TGTGCCAGCAGCTTAGTACAAACGAACACCGGGGAGCTGTTTTTT; CDR3: CASSLVQTNTGELFF; length: 15; J: TRBJ2-2; V: TRBV7-2; D: NA; size: NA
DNA: TGTGCCAGCAGCTTAAGCGATGAAAAACTGTTTTTT; CDR3: CASSLSDEKLFF; length: 12; J: TRBJ1-4; V: TRBV7-9; D: NA; size: NA
DNA: TGCGCCAGCAGCCCTAGCGGGGAGGTCTCAGATACGCAGTATTTT; CDR3: CASSPSGEVSDTQYF; length: 15; J: TRBJ2-3; V: TRBV4-3; D: TRBD2; size: NA
DNA: TGTGCCAGCAGCCCCGTACAGGAGACCGGGGAGCTGTTTTTT; CDR3: CASSPVQETGELFF; length: 14; J: TRBJ2-2; V: TRBV4-2; D: NA; size: NA
DNA: TGTGCCAGCAGTCCCAGGGGGCGAGGTAATGAAAAACTGTTTTTT; CDR3: CASSPRGRGNEKLFF; length: 15; J: TRBJ1-4; V: TRBV6-6; D: TRBD1; size: NA
DNA: TGCGCCAGCAGCTTGGTCCTAGCGGGAGGTTTTGATGAGCAGTTCTTC; CDR3: CASSLVLAGGFDEQFF; length: 16; J: TRBJ2-1; V: TRBV5-1; D: TRBD2; size: NA
DNA: TGTGCCAGTACGTTACAGGGGTATCAGCCCCAGCATTTT; CDR3: CASTLQGYQPQHF; length: 13; J: TRBJ1-5; V: TRBV19; D: TRBD1; size: NA
DNA: TGTGCCTGGATCCCTCGGTTTTCGGGCGGGAGGGAGGGTGAGCAGTTCTTC; CDR3: CAWIPRFSGGREGEQFF; length: 17; J: TRBJ2-1; V: TRBV30; D: TRBD2; size: few
DNA: TGTGCCAGCTCACTAAAAGAGACCCAGTACTTC; CDR3: CASSLKETQYF; length: 11; J: TRBJ2-5; V: TRBV18; D: NA; size: NA
DNA: TGCGCCAGCAGCCAAGATATGAATCAGCCCCAGCATTTT; CDR3: CASSQDMNQPQHF; length: 13; J: TRBJ1-5; V: TRBV4-3; D: NA; size: once
DNA: TGTGCCAGCAGCATTTGGGACACTTATAATTCACCCCTCCACTTT; CDR3: CASSIWDTYNSPLHF; length: 15; J: TRBJ1-6; V: TRBV9; D: NA; size: NA
DNA: TGTGCCAGCAGCTGGGGACCGGACAGGGGAGCTGGAAACACCATATATTTT; CDR3: CASSWGPDRGAGNTIYF; length: 17; J: TRBJ1-3; V: TRBV11-2; D: TRBD1; size: NA
DNA: TGCGCCAGCAGCCACGCCCTCGGAGGGGAGGCCACTGAAGCTTTCTTT; CDR3: CASSHALGGEATEAFF; length: 16; J: TRBJ1-1; V: TRBV4-3; D: NA; size: NA
DNA: TGCGCCAGCAGCCAAGATCCATATCGGGCGGGCACCGGGGAGCTGTTTTTT; CDR3: CASSQDPYRAGTGELFF; length: 17; J: TRBJ2-2; V: TRBV4-1; D: NA; size: NA
DNA: TGTGCCTCCCAGGGGGACCATGGCTACACCTTC; CDR3: CASQGDHGYTF; length: 11; J: TRBJ1-2; V: TRBV30; D: TRBD1; size: NA
DNA: TGTGCCAGCCAATCCGGGGGTATGAACACTGAAGCTTTCTTT; CDR3: CASQSGGMNTEAFF; length: 14; J: TRBJ1-1; V: TRBV6-6; D: NA; size: NA
DNA: TGTGCCTGGACCCTAGCGGGACTGTACAATGAGCAGTTCTTC; CDR3: CAWTLAGLYNEQFF; length: 14; J: TRBJ2-1; V: TRBV30; D: TRBD2; size: NA
DNA: TGTGCCAGCAGCGAAGGGACTAGCGGATACAATGAGCAGTTCTTC; CDR3: CASSEGTSGYNEQFF; length: 15; J: TRBJ2-1; V: TRBV6-1; D: TRBD2; size: NA
DNA: TGTGCCTGGAGTCCACAGCGCGCAACTAATGAAAAACTGTTTTTT; CDR3: CAWSPQRATNEKLFF; length: 15; J: TRBJ1-4; V: TRBV30; D: NA; size: once
DNA: TGTGCCAGCAAGAGGGGCTATGAGCAGTTCTTC; CDR3: CASKRGYEQFF; length: 11; J: TRBJ2-1; V: TRBV6-5; D: NA; size: NA
DNA: TGTGCCAGCAGACCTGGACTAGTTTGGACAGATACGCAGTATTTT; CDR3: CASRPGLVWTDTQYF; length: 15; J: TRBJ2-3; V: TRBV6-5; D: TRBD2; size: once
DNA: TGTGCCAGCAGCTCGGACGCACGGAAGACCCAGTACTTC; CDR3: CASSSDARKTQYF; length: 13; J: TRBJ2-5; V: TRBV7-2; D: NA; size: NA
DNA: TGTGCCAGCAGGGCCGGCCCGGCCTATGGCTACACCTTC; CDR3: CASRAGPAYGYTF; length: 13; J: TRBJ1-2; V: TRBV7-3; D: NA; size: NA